The subject of this entry is one TCR beta chain. The antigen remains unidentified. Trimming took off 7 bases at V and 13 bases at J, with 8 bases between the two ends. CDR3 length: 10 amino acids. Germline CDR1 reads SGHNT; CDR2 reads YENEEA. CD4+ T cells were isolated after 10 days of culture. Each vaccine recipient was nucleocapsid antibody negative and had no prior SARS-CoV-2 infection. Half-medium replacement with IL-2 medium occurred on days 3 and 7. The method was immunoSEQ multiplex PCR; TCRdb's version includes in-frame clones alone and lacks a portion of them. Of approximately 37,000 clones detected, roughly 74% appear once; the ten largest clones hold around 2.9%. The data are from a study of vaccination effects on CD4 cells after COVID-19. General observations from the study: Late post-vaccination, clones induced by infection and those induced by vaccine underwent marked clonal contraction.

Here the sequenced sample was CD4+ T cells from PBMCs cultured without peptide, taken before COVID-19 vaccination. The clonotype originates from a human donor who received a COVID-19 vaccine. V and J are TRBV11-3 and TRBJ1-6; D unresolved. CDR3 nucleotide sequence: TGTGCCAGCACACCGGGCCCCCTCCACTTT. Translation gives CASTPGPLHF.